These 25 T cell receptor beta chains originate from one sample sequenced in a study of T-cell memory formation after mild COVID-19. TCRdb passed the 5' RACE reads through MiXCR, listing each CDR3 protein once. The sample yields approximately 250,000 distinct CDR3 sequences, roughly 15% seen once. The sequenced sample consisted of PBMCs or a T cell subset sorted from them (not recorded which). These receptors were obtained from a man in his late teens or twenties who had mild COVID-19 (a few samples of this study predate the infection). Cell type and time point are not known.

The table lists this clonotype with a few counts. The chain links TRBV28 to TRBJ2-7, with 10 bases aligning to TRBD2. CDR3 length: 13 amino acids. The germline V gene encodes CDR1 MDHEN and CDR2 SYDVKM. The ends lost 5 bases at V and 7 bases at J; junction bases unmatched: 5. The CDR3 DNA is TGTGCCAGCAGTCCACTAGCGGGGAGGGAGCAGTACGTC. This encodes CASSPLAGREQYV.

This clonotype appeared a few times. V gene TRBV7-2 combines with J gene TRBJ2-1; D uncertain. The germline V gene encodes CDR1 SGHTA and CDR2 FQGNSA. V shed 6 bases and J shed 6 bases, with 9 bases lying between them. The CDR3 totals 12 residues. The CDR3 DNA sequence: TGTGCCAGCAGTCTGAGGCCCAATGAGCAGTTCTTC. It is translated as CASSLRPNEQFF.

The chain combines TRBV18 with TRBJ2-1, with a tentative D call TRBD1 (6 bases). The CDR3 runs to 16 residues. Trimming removed 0 bases from V and 3 bases from J, with 12 bases in between. The germline V gene encodes CDR1 KGHSH and CDR2 LQKENI. Here the CDR3 reads CASSPPSGDLYNEQFF. Here the CDR3 DNA reads TGTGCCAGCTCACCACCCTCAGGGGACCTCTACAATGAGCAGTTCTTC.

In its sample, this clonotype was seen a few times. The V and J genes are TRBV3-1 and TRBJ1-1, with a weak D call TRBD1 (5 bases). The CDR3 runs 15 residues. The germline V gene has CDR1 LGHDT and CDR2 YNNKEL (reference sequence). V was trimmed by 7 bases and J by 2 bases, leaving 17 bases between them. CDR3 in amino acids: CASTLRSGHNTEAFF. DNA of the CDR3: TGTGCCAGCACCCTCAGGTCTGGACACAACACTGAAGCTTTCTTT.

This clonotype was seen at least ten times. V is TRBV6-5 and J is TRBJ2-1; 7 bases line up with TRBD2. CDR1 is MNHEY and CDR2 is SVGAGI in the germline V gene. V was clipped by 5 bases and J by 8 bases; unmatched bases: 12. The CDR3 has 15 amino acids. The chain's CDR3 is CASSRLALPLDEQFF. The CDR3 DNA is TGTGCCAGCAGTCGACTAGCCCTCCCACTTGATGAGCAGTTCTTC.

The rearrangement links TRBV6-5 to TRBJ1-1; D call uncertain. Trimming left V 7 bases short and J 4 bases short, with 13 bases between. CDR3 length equals 13 residues. The germline V gene encodes CDR1 MNHEY and CDR2 SVGAGI. DNA of the CDR3: TGTGCCAGCACCACATTGGTTGGCACTGAAGCTTTCTTT. Protein sequence: CASTTLVGTEAFF.

This chain links TRBV5-6 with TRBJ2-4; 7 bases agree with TRBD2. The trim removed 5 bases at V and 3 bases at J, leaving 8 bases unmatched. This CDR3 is built from 15 residues. CDR1 is SGHDT and CDR2 is YYEEEE in the germline V gene. The CDR3 sequence is CASSTAAGVKNIQYF. The CDR3 nucleotides read TGTGCCAGCAGTACGGCTGCGGGGGTCAAAAACATTCAGTACTTC.

This chain joins TRBV5-5 and TRBJ1-2, with 8 bases aligning to TRBD1. The J segment lost 7 bases and the V segment lost 4 bases, leaving 15 bases of the junction unmatched. The CDR3 has 16 amino acids. Germline CDR1 and CDR2: SGHKS and YYEKEE (reference sequence). CDR3 sequence (DNA): TGTGCCAGCAGCCCAGCGGGTGCAGGACAGGGTACTGGCTACACCTTC. This codes for CASSPAGAGQGTGYTF.

This clonotype was recorded once. The V gene is TRBV20-1, the J gene TRBJ2-1, with D perhaps assigned TRBD1 or TRBD2 (5 bases each). Germline values: CDR1 DFQATT, CDR2 SNEGSKA (reference sequence). This CDR3 has 17 residues. Trimming shortened V by 5 bases and J by 5 bases, and 25 bases separated the two germline ends. This chain's CDR3 is CSAGRDDRAVRNNEQFF. CDR3 nucleotides: TGCAGTGCTGGCCGGGACGATCGGGCTGTAAGAAACAATGAGCAGTTCTTC.

The chain is built from TRBV20-1 and TRBJ2-1; 8 bases agree with TRBD2. Germline CDR1 is DFQATT and CDR2 is SNEGSKA (reference sequence). The CDR3 runs 13 residues. With 2 bases clipped from V and 4 bases from J, the junction kept 1 base outside the gene matches. The CDR3: CSARKRGYNEQFF. CDR3 DNA: TGCAGTGCTAGAAAGCGGGGGTACAATGAGCAGTTCTTC.

This clonotype was detected a few times. The CDR3 region is CSARPTGGGTGELFF. In DNA, the CDR3 is TGCAGTGCTAGACCGACAGGGGGCGGGACCGGGGAGCTGTTTTTT. The V and J genes are TRBV20-1 and TRBJ2-2; 10 nucleotides match TRBD1. The CDR3 sequence is 15 residues long. Looked up from germline, CDR1 is DFQATT and CDR2 is SNEGSKA (reference sequence). V was clipped by 2 bases and J by 5 bases; unmatched bases: 5.

This clonotype was seen only a few times. The rearrangement links TRBV5-1 to TRBJ2-1, with 9 bases that match TRBD1. Germline V lookup: CDR1 SGHRS, CDR2 YFSETQ. The CDR3 spans 18 residues. The trim removed 4 bases at V and 0 bases at J, leaving 11 bases unmatched. In DNA form, the CDR3 reads TGCGCCAGCAGCCGCGGACAGGGGAGGCCCCACTCCTACAATGAGCAGTTCTTC. Encoded protein: CASSRGQGRPHSYNEQFF.

At least ten counts were recorded for this clonotype. The chain employs TRBV20-1 and TRBJ2-7; D remains ambiguous. V lost 6 bases and J lost 2, with 14 bases in between. CDR1 and CDR2 from the germline V gene are DFQATT and SNEGSKA (reference sequence). The CDR3 loop spans 13 amino acids. In nucleotides, the CDR3 is TGCAGTGCCCTCGGCAGAGCTGCCTACGAGCAGTACTTC. It translates to CSALGRAAYEQYF.

The DNA of the CDR3 is TGTGCCAGCAATTCTGTCGGGCGGCGGAACACTGAAGCTTTCTTT. It codes for CASNSVGRRNTEAFF. The chain links TRBV2 to TRBJ1-1; D is undetermined. This CDR3 region has 15 residues. Germline V gene sequence: CDR1 SNHLY, CDR2 FYNNEI. The ends were cut back, 7 bases at V and 1 base at J, with 16 bases in the middle.

There are a few counts of this clonotype. V and J are TRBV5-5 and TRBJ1-3; 9 bases fit TRBD1. The CDR3 is made up of 17 amino acids. After removal of 4 bases from V and 3 bases from J, the junction contained 11 bases not matched to a gene. Germline loops: CDR1 SGHKS, CDR2 YYEKEE (reference sequence). In DNA form, the CDR3 reads TGTGCCAGCAGCCTAGGACAGGGGAGTGTTTTTGGAAACACCATATATTTT. Its protein is CASSLGQGSVFGNTIYF.

This clonotype was recorded at least ten times. The CDR3 DNA follows: TGCGCCAGCAGCCTTGGACAGGGGAACGGGGAGCAGTTCTTC. Translating it yields CASSLGQGNGEQFF. The chain has TRBV4-1 and TRBJ2-1, with 9 bases aligning to TRBD1. This CDR3 is 14 amino acids long. The germline V gene has CDR1 MGHRA and CDR2 YSYEKL. The V gene end was trimmed by 4 bases and the J gene end by 10 bases; junction bases not matched to a gene: 8.

There are a few counts of this clonotype. The rearrangement joins TRBV11-2 to TRBJ2-3, with a tentative D call TRBD2 (6 bases). The length of the CDR3 is 17 residues. Germline CDR1 SGHAT, CDR2 FQNNGV. V was clipped by 4 bases and J by 2 bases, with 19 bases between them. In DNA, the CDR3 is TGTGCCAGCAGCTCTTCGGACCTAGCGAGCCACACAGATACGCAGTATTTT. Its translation is CASSSSDLASHTDTQYF.

The chain links TRBV28 to TRBJ2-2; D uncertain. The V and J ends lost 4 bases and 4 bases respectively, with 7 bases between them. The CDR3 has 13 amino acids. The germline V gene encodes CDR1 MDHEN and CDR2 SYDVKM. CDR3 protein: CASSSAFTGELFF. The CDR3 DNA reads TGTGCCAGCAGTTCAGCTTTCACCGGGGAGCTGTTTTTT.

Only a few counts were recorded for this clonotype. The gene calls are TRBV7-9 and TRBJ2-1; TRBD1 aligns across 9 bases. CDR3 size: 15 residues. Germline assignment: CDR1 SEHNR and CDR2 FQNEAQ (reference sequence). V lost 5 bases, J lost 10 bases, and 12 bases stayed unmatched. This CDR3 is CASSLRDRVELEQFF. As DNA, the CDR3 is TGTGCCAGCAGCCTAAGGGACAGGGTAGAACTGGAGCAGTTCTTC.

The chain recombines TRBV5-1 with TRBJ2-6; TRBD1 might be the D (6 bases). The V gene's germline CDR1 is SGHRS and CDR2 YFSETQ. The V end lost 4 bases, the J end lost 0 bases, and 11 bases lay between the germline ends. The CDR3 runs 16 residues. The CDR3 loop reads CASSRTDISGANVLTF. DNA of the CDR3: TGCGCCAGCAGCCGGACAGACATCTCTGGGGCCAACGTCCTGACTTTC.

This clonotype was counted between two and nine times. The CDR3 nucleotides read TGTGCCAGCAGTGAGGGACCTTCCTCTGGGGCCAACGTCCTGACTTTC. Translation gives CASSEGPSSGANVLTF. The chain combines TRBV2 with TRBJ2-6, with D perhaps TRBD1 or TRBD2 (5 bases each). The CDR3 is 16 residues long. Trimming pared 3 bases from V and 0 bases from J, leaving 9 bases between. Germline V lookup: CDR1 SNHLY, CDR2 FYNNEI.

The table lists this clonotype with a few counts. V is TRBV4-2 and J is TRBJ1-5; D is unclear. Germline V gene sequence: CDR1 LGHNA, CDR2 YNFKEQ. With 2 bases removed from V and 6 bases from J, the gap between germline ends came to 17 bases. This CDR3 is 16 amino acids long. DNA for the CDR3: TGTGCCAGCAGCCAAAGATCGCCGGCGGAGAGTCAGCCCCAGCATTTT. It is translated as CASSQRSPAESQPQHF.

The V call is TRBV25-1, the J call TRBJ2-1; D remains unclear. CDR1 is MGHDK and CDR2 is SYGVNS in the germline V gene. This CDR3 has 15 residues. Trimming took 0 bases from V and 12 from J, leaving 18 bases between them. The CDR3 nucleotides are TGTGCCAGCAGTGAATATTCTCCCGCCAAGATGGGGCAGTTCTTC. Its translation: CASSEYSPAKMGQFF. The full variable domain, its missing parts supplied by reference TRBV25-1 and TRBJ2-1, is EADIYQTPRYLVIGTGKKITLECSQTMGHDKMYWYQQDPGMELHLIHYSYGVNSTEKGDLSSESTVSRIRTEHFPLTLESARPSHTSQYLCASSEYSPAKMGQFFGPGTRLTVL.

This chain links TRBV20-1 with TRBJ2-3, with D possibly being TRBD1 (6 bases). Germline CDR1 DFQATT, CDR2 SNEGSKA (reference sequence). V lost 4 bases and J lost 4, with 12 bases in between. This CDR3 contains 13 residues. CDR3 in amino acids: CSANPGAPDTQYF. DNA for the CDR3: TGCAGTGCTAATCCAGGGGCCCCAGATACGCAGTATTTT.

This chain links TRBV11-2 with TRBJ2-6, with 7 bases aligning to TRBD1. Trimming cost V 3 bases and J 4 bases; bases outside gene matches: 9. Germline V gives CDR1 SGHAT, CDR2 FQNNGV. The CDR3 length is 17 residues. The CDR3: CASSLIQGTRGANVLTF. DNA of the CDR3: TGTGCCAGCAGCTTGATACAGGGGACGCGCGGGGCCAACGTCCTGACTTTC.